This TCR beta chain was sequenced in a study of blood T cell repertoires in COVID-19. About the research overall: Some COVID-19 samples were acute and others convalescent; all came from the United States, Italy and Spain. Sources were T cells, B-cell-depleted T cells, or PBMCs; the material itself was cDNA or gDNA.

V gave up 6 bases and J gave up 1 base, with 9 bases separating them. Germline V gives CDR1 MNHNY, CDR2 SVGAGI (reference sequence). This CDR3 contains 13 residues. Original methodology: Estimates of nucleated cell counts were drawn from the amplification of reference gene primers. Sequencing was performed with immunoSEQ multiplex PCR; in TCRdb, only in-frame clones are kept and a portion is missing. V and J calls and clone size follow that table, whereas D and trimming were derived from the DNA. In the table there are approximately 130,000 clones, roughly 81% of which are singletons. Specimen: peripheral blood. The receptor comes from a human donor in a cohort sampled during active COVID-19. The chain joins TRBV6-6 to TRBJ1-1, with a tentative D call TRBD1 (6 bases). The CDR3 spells CASRLDRNTEAFF. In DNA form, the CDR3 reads TGTGCCAGCAGATTGGACAGGAACACTGAAGCTTTCTTT.